The 3 T cell receptor beta chains below come from one sample, sequenced in a study of T cell clonality in common variable immunodeficiency. TCRdb keeps only in-frame clones here, not all; method: immunoSEQ multiplex PCR. The sample yields about 35,000 clones, without any singletons. Sequencing was done on a sample of peripheral blood mononuclear cells. The receptors come from a person aged 18 to 75 in good health.

In this sample, this clone turned up many times. This CDR3 reads CASSDGGAGFEQFF. CDR3 bases read: TGCGCCAGCAGTGATGGGGGCGCGGGTTTTGAG. The V gene is TRBV10-1, the J gene TRBJ2-1; a possible D gene is TRBD1 (6 bases). With the read ending 3 residues before the CDR3 end, the germline J gene is used to fill in that end. V lost 3 bases, J lost 9 bases, and 15 bases lay in between. The CDR3 totals 14 residues. From germline, CDR1 is WNHNN and CDR2 SYGVQD (reference sequence).

In its sample, this clone was seen many times. With the read ending 3 residues before the CDR3 end, the germline J gene is used to fill in that end. The chain employs TRBV29-1 and TRBJ1-2; a weak D match, TRBD1 (5 bases). This CDR3 has 12 amino acids. From germline, CDR1 is SQVTM and CDR2 ANQGSEA. This CDR3 reads CSVVGAPEGYTF. CDR3 DNA, as far as it was read: TGCAGCGTTGTAGGGGCTCCCGAGGGC. The entire variable domain, with the rest obtained from reference TRBV29-1 and TRBJ1-2, is as follows: SAVISQKPSRDICQRGTSLTIQCQVDSQVTMMFWYRQQPGQSLTLIATANQGSEATYESGFVIDKFPISRPNLTFSTLTVSNMSPEDSSIYLCSVVGAPEGYTFGSGTRLTVV.

Of note for this clone: The read ends 3 residues shy of where the CDR3 ends; the end is completed using the germline J gene. In the same sample, other DNA sequences code for this CDR3. The rearrangement joins TRBV11-2 to TRBJ1-3; a possible D gene is TRBD1 (5 bases). V was trimmed by 3 bases and J by 4 bases, leaving 13 bases between them. The CDR3 spans 15 residues. The germline V gene has CDR1 SGHAT and CDR2 FQNNGV. Partial CDR3 DNA: TGTGCCAGCAGCTTTGGAGGGGCGCGAGGAAACACC. Its protein is CASSFGGARGNT. The CDR3 in its entirety is CASSFGGARGNTIYF.